Below are 18 T cell receptor beta chains sequenced from a single sample in a study of PD-1 blockade in classical Hodgkin lymphoma. The method was immunoSEQ multiplex PCR; TCRdb's version includes in-frame clones alone and lacks a portion of them. The table lists under 35,000 clones, roughly nine tenths of them singletons. Regarding time point: newly diagnosed, previously untreated cHL patient sample. The authors purified CD4+ T cells from thawed PBMCs by magnetic negative selection. The source material was CD4+ T cells from blood. The receptors here all came from a human donor with classical Hodgkin lymphoma.

The V and J genes are TRBV7-2 and TRBJ2-2; 11 bases fit TRBD2. The trim removed 6 bases at V and 7 bases at J, leaving 13 bases unmatched. CDR3 length: 17 amino acids. The germline V gene encodes CDR1 SGHTA and CDR2 FQGNSA. The CDR3 bases are TGTGCCAGCAGTCATTACGGTAGCGGGAGGGATCACGGGGAGCTGTTTTTT. It encodes CASSHYGSGRDHGELFF.

CDR3 sequence reads: CASSLQGNYGYTF. The CDR3 nucleotides read TGCGCCAGCAGCTTACAGGGGAACTATGGCTACACCTTC. The J gene is TRBJ1-2, the V gene TRBV5-1; 7 bases are shared with TRBD1. CDR3 length: 13 residues. Germline V gives CDR1 SGHRS, CDR2 YFSETQ. With 2 bases clipped from V and 2 bases from J, the junction kept 0 bases outside the gene matches.

The chain links TRBV19 to TRBJ2-1, with D perhaps TRBD1 (5 bases). CDR1 is LNHDA, CDR2 SQIVND, per germline (reference sequence). Trimming shortened V by 4 bases and J by 4 bases, and 11 bases separated the two germline ends. This CDR3 region has 14 residues. The CDR3 loop is CASSTAGSYNEQFF. CDR3 bases: TGTGCCAGTAGTACAGCAGGGTCTTACAATGAGCAGTTCTTC.

The V call is TRBV28, the J call TRBJ1-2; D might be TRBD1 (6 bases). Trimming shortened V by 8 bases and J by 8 bases, and 15 bases separated the two germline ends. There are 12 residues in the CDR3. Per germline, CDR1 MDHEN and CDR2 SYDVKM. This CDR3 reads CASEGGGNGYTF. CDR3 sequence (DNA): TGTGCCAGCGAGGGGGGCGGTAACGGCTACACCTTC.

V usage is TRBV5-6 and J usage is TRBJ1-2; the D is unclear. Germline V gene data show CDR1 as SGHDT and CDR2 as YYEEEE. The CDR3 is 11 residues long. V was shortened by 2 bases and J by 10 bases, with 9 bases between the two germline ends. CDR3 in amino acids: CASSFSGLYTF. The CDR3 DNA is TGTGCCAGCAGCTTCTCGGGCCTCTACACCTTC.

This chain uses TRBV5-1 with TRBJ1-3; D is undetermined. CDR3 length: 11 amino acids. V was cut by 0 bases and J by 8 bases, with 3 bases left in between. The germline gives CDR1 SGHRS, CDR2 YFSETQ. The CDR3, as DNA: TGCGCCAGCAGCTTGGGGGACACCATATATTTT. Translation gives CASSLGDTIYF.

The chain is built from TRBV7-3 and TRBJ2-5; D assignment may be TRBD1 or TRBD2 (5 bases each). The germline V gene has CDR1 SGHTA and CDR2 FQGTGA. With 4 bases removed from V and 3 bases from J, the gap between germline ends came to 9 bases. CDR3 length equals 13 residues. The CDR3 DNA is TGTGCCAGCAGCTCGCAGGGAGAAGAGACCCAGTACTTC. This gives the protein CASSSQGEETQYF. The full variable domain, with the rest looked up from reference TRBV7-3 and TRBJ2-5, is GAGVSQTPSNKVTEKGKYVELRCDPISGHTALYWYRQSLGQGPEFLIYFQGTGAADDSGLPNDRFFAVRPEGSVSTLKIQRTERGDSAVYLCASSSQGEETQYFGPGTRLLVL.

The rearrangement links TRBV5-6 to TRBJ2-3; D unclear. CDR3 size: 13 residues. V gave up 2 bases and J gave up 2 bases, with 6 bases separating them. Germline V CDR1 and CDR2: SGHDT, YYEEEE. CDR3 nucleotide sequence: TGTGCCAGCAGCTTCCCAGTCACAGATACGCAGTATTTT. Protein: CASSFPVTDTQYF.

The chain links TRBV28 to TRBJ2-6; TRBD2 agrees at 8 bases. This CDR3 is 17 amino acids long. V lost 10 bases to trimming and J lost 1 base; unmatched junction nucleotides: 12. Germline-derived CDR1 and CDR2 are MDHEN and SYDVKM. CDR3 sequence (DNA): TGTGCCACCTCCCGGGAGGGGAGGGTATCTGGGGCCAACGTCCTGACTTTC. Translated, it gives CATSREGRVSGANVLTF.

The chain recombines TRBV6-5 with TRBJ1-1; the match to TRBD1 covers 10 bases. Germline V lookup: CDR1 MNHEY, CDR2 SVGAGI. Trimming took 7 bases from V and 5 from J; bases not matched to a gene: 7. The CDR3 consists of 14 residues. This CDR3 reads CASTTDRGVTEAFF. For the CDR3, the DNA is TGTGCCAGCACGACGGACAGGGGGGTAACTGAAGCTTTCTTT.

This chain joins TRBV5-1 and TRBJ1-1, with D unresolved. Germline V lookup: CDR1 SGHRS, CDR2 YFSETQ. The CDR3 runs to 13 residues. V was cut by 4 bases and J by 4 bases, with 11 bases left in between. The CDR3 region is CASSPRLGTEAFF. CDR3 DNA sequence: TGCGCCAGCAGCCCCCGCCTGGGCACTGAAGCTTTCTTT.

The chain couples TRBV29-1 to TRBJ2-1; D assignment may be TRBD1 or TRBD2 (6 bases each). This CDR3 contains 13 residues. V was clipped by 2 bases and J by 8 bases, with 13 bases between them. Germline V gene lookup returns CDR1 SQVTM and CDR2 ANQGSEA. CDR3: CSVEPTRTDEQFF. Written as DNA, the CDR3 is TGCAGCGTTGAACCGACTAGGACAGATGAGCAGTTCTTC.

V gene TRBV5-1 combines with J gene TRBJ2-3; a possible D gene is TRBD2 (5 bases). The CDR3 is 13 amino acids. CDR1 is SGHRS and CDR2 is YFSETQ in the germline V gene. V was shortened by 6 bases and J by 0 bases, with 8 bases between the two germline ends. The CDR3 is CASKRESTDTQYF. CDR3 nucleotide sequence: TGCGCCAGCAAACGGGAAAGCACAGATACGCAGTATTTT.

V and J are TRBV10-3 and TRBJ1-1, with 8 bases fitting TRBD1. The trim removed 5 bases at V and 1 base at J, leaving 3 bases unmatched. The CDR3 loop spans 14 amino acids. The germline V gene encodes CDR1 ENHRY and CDR2 SYGVKD. The CDR3 DNA reads as TGTGCCATCAGTTGGACAGGGCCGAACACTGAAGCTTTCTTT. Its protein product is CAISWTGPNTEAFF.

This clone was detected only a few times. The chain links TRBV5-6 to TRBJ1-1; D gene uncertain. Germline V gene sequence: CDR1 SGHDT, CDR2 YYEEEE. The CDR3 contains 14 residues. V was cut by 1 base and J by 5 bases, with 12 bases left in between. The CDR3 loop reads CASSLTLVGTEAFF. As DNA, the CDR3 is TGTGCCAGCAGCTTGACACTCGTGGGGACTGAAGCTTTCTTT.

This sequence joins TRBV9 and TRBJ2-5; possible D gene TRBD1, 6 bases. Trimming removed 4 bases at V and 1 base at J, with 17 bases between. Germline CDR1 and CDR2: SGDLS and YYNGEE. The CDR3 spans 16 residues. In DNA, the CDR3 is TGTGCCAGCAGCCCAGGGGTGAACTGGCTCCAAGAGACCCAGTACTTC. Its translation: CASSPGVNWLQETQYF.

This clone was seen more than once but under ten times. The V gene is TRBV19, the J gene TRBJ1-4, with TRBD1 as a possible D gene (5 bases). Trimming took 3 bases from V and 4 from J, leaving 12 bases between them. In germline, CDR1 is LNHDA, CDR2 SQIVND (reference sequence). The CDR3 loop spans 15 amino acids. The DNA for the CDR3 is TGTGCCAGTAGTATGATCCGGGGCCTTAATGAAAAACTGTTTTTT. This sequence encodes CASSMIRGLNEKLFF.

The chain employs TRBV6-5 and TRBJ2-1, with 9 bases identical to TRBD1. The CDR3 covers 14 residues. The germline V gene encodes CDR1 MNHEY and CDR2 SVGAGI. V trimming: 6 bases; J trimming: 8 bases; junction bases outside the gene matches: 8. The CDR3 reads CASRSGTGLHEQFF. The DNA of the CDR3 is TGTGCCAGCAGGTCCGGGACAGGGTTACATGAGCAGTTCTTC.